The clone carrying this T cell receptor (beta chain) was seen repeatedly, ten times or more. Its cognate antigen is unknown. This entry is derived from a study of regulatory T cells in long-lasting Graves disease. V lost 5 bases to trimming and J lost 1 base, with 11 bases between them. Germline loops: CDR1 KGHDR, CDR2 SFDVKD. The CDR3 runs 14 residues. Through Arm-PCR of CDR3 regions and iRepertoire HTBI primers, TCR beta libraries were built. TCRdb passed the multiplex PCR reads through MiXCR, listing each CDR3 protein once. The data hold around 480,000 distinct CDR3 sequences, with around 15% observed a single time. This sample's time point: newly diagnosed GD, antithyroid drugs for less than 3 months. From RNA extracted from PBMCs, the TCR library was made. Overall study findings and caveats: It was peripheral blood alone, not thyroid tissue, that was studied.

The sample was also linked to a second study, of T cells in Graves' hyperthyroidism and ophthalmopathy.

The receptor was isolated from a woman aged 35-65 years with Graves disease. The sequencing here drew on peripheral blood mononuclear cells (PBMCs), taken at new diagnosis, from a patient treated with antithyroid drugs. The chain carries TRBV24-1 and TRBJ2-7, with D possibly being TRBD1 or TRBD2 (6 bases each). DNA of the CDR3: TGTGCCACCAGTGCCGGGGGCGCATCCTACGAGCAGTACTTC. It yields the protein CATSAGGASYEQYF.